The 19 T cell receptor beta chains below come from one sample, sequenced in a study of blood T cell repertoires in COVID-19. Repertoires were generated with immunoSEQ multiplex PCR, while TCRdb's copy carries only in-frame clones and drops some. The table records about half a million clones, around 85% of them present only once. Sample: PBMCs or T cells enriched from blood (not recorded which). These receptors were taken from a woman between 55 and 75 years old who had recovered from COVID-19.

CDR3 residues: CASSLGSRGGTSKDTQYF. The CDR3 DNA sequence: TGTGCCAGCAGCTTGGGTTCGCGGGGGGGAACCTCGAAAGATACGCAGTATTTT. The chain has TRBV5-8 and TRBJ2-3; 9 bases fit TRBD2. Looked up from germline, CDR1 is SGHTS and CDR2 is YDEGEE. Trimming removed 0 bases from V and 5 bases from J; junction bases left unmatched: 13. The CDR3 is 18 amino acids.

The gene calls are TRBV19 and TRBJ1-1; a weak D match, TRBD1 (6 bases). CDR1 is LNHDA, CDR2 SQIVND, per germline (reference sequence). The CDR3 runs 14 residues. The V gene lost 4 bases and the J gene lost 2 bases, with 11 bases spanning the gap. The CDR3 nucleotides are TGTGCCAGTAGTAACAGGGTCAGAAACACTGAAGCTTTCTTT. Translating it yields CASSNRVRNTEAFF.

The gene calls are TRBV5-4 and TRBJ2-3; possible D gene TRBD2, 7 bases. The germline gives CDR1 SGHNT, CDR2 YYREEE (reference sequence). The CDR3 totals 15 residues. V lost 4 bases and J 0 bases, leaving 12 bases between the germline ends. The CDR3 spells CASSPGGSSTDTQYF. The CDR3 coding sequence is TGTGCCAGCAGCCCGGGGGGCTCCAGCACAGATACGCAGTATTTT.

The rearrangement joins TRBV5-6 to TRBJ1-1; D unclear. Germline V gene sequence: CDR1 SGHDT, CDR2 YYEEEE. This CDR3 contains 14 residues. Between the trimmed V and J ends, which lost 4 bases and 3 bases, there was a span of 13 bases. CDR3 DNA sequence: TGTGCCAGCAGCCCGTCGATCGGGGACACTGAAGCTTTCTTT. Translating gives CASSPSIGDTEAFF.

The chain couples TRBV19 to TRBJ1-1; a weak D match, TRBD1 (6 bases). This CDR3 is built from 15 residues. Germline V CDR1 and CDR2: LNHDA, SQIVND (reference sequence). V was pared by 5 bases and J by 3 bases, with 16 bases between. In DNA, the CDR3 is TGTGCCAGTAGTCCGCTGGGGGCCCCGGACACTGAAGCTTTCTTT. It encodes CASSPLGAPDTEAFF.

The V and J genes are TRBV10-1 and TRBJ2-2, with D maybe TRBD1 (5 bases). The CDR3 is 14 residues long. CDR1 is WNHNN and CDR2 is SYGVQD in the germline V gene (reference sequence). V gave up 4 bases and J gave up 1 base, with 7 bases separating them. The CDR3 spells CASSGQQNTGELFF. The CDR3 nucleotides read TGCGCCAGCAGTGGACAGCAGAACACCGGGGAGCTGTTTTTT.

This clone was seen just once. CDR3 region: CASSPAWQGSYNEQFF. The CDR3 bases are TGTGCCAGCAGCCCAGCTTGGCAGGGTTCCTACAATGAGCAGTTCTTC. The chain recombines TRBV7-9 with TRBJ2-1; D perhaps matches TRBD1 (5 bases). Germline lookup yields CDR1 SEHNR and CDR2 FQNEAQ (reference sequence). The CDR3 is made up of 16 amino acids. Between the trimmed V and J ends, which lost 5 bases and 1 base, there was a span of 15 bases.

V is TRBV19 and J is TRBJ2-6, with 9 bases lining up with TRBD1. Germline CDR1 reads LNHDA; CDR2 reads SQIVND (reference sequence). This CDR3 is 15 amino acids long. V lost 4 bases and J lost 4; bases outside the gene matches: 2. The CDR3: CASSNRGQGANVLTF. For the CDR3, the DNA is TGTGCCAGTAGTAACAGGGGGCAGGGGGCCAACGTCCTGACTTTC.

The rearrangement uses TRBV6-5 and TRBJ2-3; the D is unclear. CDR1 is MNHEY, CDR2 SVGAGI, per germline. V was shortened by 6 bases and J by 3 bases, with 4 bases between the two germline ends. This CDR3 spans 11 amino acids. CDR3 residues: CASRSTDTQYF. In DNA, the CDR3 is TGTGCCAGCAGATCTACAGATACGCAGTATTTT.

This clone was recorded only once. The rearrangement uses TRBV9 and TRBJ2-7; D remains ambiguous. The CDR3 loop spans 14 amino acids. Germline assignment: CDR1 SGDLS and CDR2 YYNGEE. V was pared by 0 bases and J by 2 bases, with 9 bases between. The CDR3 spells CASSVGGLAYEQYF. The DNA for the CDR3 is TGTGCCAGCAGCGTAGGAGGCCTGGCCTACGAGCAGTACTTC.

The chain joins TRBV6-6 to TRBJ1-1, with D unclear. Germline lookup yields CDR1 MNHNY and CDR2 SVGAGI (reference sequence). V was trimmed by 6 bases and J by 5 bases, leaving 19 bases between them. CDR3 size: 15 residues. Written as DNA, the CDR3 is TGTGCCAGCAGAAAAGAGGACTATCTGGGTACTGAAGCTTTCTTT. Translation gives CASRKEDYLGTEAFF.

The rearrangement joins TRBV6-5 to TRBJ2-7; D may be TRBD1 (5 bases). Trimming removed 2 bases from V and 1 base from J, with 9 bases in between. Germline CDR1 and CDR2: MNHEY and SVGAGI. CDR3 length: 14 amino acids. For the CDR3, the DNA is TGTGCCAGCAGTTACGGTCAGGGATCCTACGAGCAGTACGTC. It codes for CASSYGQGSYEQYV.

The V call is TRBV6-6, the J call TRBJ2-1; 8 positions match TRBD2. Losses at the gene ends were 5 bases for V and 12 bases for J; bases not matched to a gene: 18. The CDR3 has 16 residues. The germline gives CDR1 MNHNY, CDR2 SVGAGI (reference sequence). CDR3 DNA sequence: TGTGCCAGCAGTGGAAGCGGGGGACCCACCTCTCACGGGCAGTTCTTC. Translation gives CASSGSGGPTSHGQFF.

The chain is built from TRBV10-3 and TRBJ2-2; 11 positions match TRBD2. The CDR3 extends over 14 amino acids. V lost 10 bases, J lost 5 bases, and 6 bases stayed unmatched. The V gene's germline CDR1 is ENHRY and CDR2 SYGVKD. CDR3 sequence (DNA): TGTGCCAGAGCGCTAGCGGGGGGTACCGGGGAGCTGTTTTTT. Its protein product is CARALAGGTGELFF.

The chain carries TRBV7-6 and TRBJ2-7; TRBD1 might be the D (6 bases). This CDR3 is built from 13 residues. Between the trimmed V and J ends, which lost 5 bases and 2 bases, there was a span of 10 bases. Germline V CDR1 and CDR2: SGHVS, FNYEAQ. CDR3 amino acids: CASSPGQPYEQYF. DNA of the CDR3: TGTGCCAGCAGCCCTGGACAGCCCTACGAGCAGTACTTC.

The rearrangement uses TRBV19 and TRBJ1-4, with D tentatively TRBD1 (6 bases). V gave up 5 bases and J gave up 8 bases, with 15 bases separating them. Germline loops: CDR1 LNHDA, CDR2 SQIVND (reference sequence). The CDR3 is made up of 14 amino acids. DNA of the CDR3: TGTGCCAGTAGTTCCCGGGACATGAAAGAAAAACTGTTTTTT. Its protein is CASSSRDMKEKLFF.

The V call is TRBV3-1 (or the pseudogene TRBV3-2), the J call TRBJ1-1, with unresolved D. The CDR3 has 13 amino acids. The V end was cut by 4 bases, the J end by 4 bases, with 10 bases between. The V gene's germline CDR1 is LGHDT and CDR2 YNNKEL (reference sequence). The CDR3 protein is CASSRSGGTEAFF. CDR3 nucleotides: TGTGCCAGCAGCCGATCTGGAGGCACTGAAGCTTTCTTT.

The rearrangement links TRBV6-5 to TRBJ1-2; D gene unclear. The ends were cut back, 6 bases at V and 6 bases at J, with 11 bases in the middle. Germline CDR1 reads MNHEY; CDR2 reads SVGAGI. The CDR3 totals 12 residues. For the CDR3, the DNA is TGTGCCAGCAGCGGGAGGGAGGATGGCTACACCTTC. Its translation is CASSGREDGYTF.

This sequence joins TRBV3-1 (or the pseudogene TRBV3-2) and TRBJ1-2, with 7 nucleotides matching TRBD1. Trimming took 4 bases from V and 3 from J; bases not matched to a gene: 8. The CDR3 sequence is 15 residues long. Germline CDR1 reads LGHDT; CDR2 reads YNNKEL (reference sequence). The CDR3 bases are TGTGCCAGCAGCCCTCGACAGGGCGGTTACTATGGCTACACCTTC. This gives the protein CASSPRQGGYYGYTF.